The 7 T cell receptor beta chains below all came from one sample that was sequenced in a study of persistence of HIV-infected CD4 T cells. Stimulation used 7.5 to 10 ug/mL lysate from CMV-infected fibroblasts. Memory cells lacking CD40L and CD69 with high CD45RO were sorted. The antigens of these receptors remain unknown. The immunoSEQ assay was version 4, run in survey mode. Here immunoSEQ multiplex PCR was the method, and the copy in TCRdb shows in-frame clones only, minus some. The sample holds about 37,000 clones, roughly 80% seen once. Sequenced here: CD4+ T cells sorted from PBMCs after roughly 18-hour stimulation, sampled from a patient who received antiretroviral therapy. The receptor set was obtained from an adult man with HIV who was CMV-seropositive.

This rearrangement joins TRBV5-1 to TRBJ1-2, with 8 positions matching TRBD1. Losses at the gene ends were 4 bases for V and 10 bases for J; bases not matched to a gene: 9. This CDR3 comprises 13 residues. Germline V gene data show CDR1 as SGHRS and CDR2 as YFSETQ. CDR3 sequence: CASSPGQAESYTF. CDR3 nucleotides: TGCGCCAGCAGCCCGGGACAGGCCGAATCCTACACCTTC.

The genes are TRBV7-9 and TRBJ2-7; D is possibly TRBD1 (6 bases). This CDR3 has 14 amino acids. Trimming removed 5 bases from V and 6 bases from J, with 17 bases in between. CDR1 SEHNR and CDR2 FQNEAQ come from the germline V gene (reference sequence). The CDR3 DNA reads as TGTGCCAGCAGCCGCACAGGGACCTTGGGCGAGCAGTACTTC. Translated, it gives CASSRTGTLGEQYF. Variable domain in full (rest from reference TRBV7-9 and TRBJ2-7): DTGVSQNPRHKITKRGQNVTFRCDPISEHNRLYWYRQTLGQGPEFLTYFQNEAQLEKSRLLSDRFSAERPKGSFSTLEIQRTEQGDSAMYLCASSRTGTLGEQYFGPGTRLTVT.

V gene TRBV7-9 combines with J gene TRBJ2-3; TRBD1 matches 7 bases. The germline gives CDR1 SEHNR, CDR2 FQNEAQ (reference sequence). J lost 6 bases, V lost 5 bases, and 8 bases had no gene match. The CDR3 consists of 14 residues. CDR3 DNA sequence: TGTGCCAGCAGCCGACAGGGCGGTGGCGATACGCAGTATTTT. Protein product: CASSRQGGGDTQYF.

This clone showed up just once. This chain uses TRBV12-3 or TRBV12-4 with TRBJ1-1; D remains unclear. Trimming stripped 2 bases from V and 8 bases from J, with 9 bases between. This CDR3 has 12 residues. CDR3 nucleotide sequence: TGTGCCAGCAGTTTAAGCGAGGGCGAAGCTTTCTTT. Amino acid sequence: CASSLSEGEAFF.

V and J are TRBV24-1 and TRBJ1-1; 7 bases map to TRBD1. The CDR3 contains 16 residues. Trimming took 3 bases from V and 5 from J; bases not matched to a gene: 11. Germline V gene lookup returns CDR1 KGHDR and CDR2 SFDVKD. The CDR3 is CATSDPNTGARTEAFF. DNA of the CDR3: TGTGCCACCAGTGATCCCAACACAGGGGCGAGGACTGAAGCTTTCTTT.

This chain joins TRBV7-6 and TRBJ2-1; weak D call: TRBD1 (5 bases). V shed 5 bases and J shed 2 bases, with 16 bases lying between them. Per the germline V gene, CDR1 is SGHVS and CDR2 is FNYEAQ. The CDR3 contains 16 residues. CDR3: CASSLERDSPYNEQFF. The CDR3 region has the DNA TGTGCCAGCAGCCTAGAAAGAGACAGCCCCTACAATGAGCAGTTCTTC. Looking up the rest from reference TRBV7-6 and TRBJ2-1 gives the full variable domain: GAGVSQSPRYKVTKRGQDVALRCDPISGHVSLYWYRQALGQGPEFLTYFNYEAQQDKSGLPNDRFSAERPEGSISTLTIQRTEQRDSAMYRCASSLERDSPYNEQFFGPGTRLTVL.

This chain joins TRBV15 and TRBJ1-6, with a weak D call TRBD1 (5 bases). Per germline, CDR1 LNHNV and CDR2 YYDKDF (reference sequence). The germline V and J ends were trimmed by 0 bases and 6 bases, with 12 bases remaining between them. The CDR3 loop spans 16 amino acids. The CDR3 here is CATSRDPGLSNSPLHF. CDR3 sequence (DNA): TGTGCCACCAGCAGAGACCCGGGACTCTCTAATTCACCCCTCCACTTT.